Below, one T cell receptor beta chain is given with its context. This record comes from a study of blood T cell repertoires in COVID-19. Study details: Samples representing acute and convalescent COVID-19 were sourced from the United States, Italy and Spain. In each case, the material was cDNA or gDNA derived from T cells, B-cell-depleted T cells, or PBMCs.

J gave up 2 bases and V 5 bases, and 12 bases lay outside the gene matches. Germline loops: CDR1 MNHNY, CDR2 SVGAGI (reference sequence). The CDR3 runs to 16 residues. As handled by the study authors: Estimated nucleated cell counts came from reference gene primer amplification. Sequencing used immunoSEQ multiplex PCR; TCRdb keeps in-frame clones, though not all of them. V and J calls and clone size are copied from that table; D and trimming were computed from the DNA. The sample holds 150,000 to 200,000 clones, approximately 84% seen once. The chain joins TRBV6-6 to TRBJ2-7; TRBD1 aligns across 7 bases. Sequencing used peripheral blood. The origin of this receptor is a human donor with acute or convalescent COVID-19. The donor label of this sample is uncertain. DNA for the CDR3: TGTGCCAGCAGTCGGGACAGTCCTACGAAGGCCTACGAGCAGTACTTC. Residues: CASSRDSPTKAYEQYF.